Presented here are 32 T cell receptor beta chains from one specimen sequenced in a study of cytomegalovirus exposure and HLA in healthy donors. Method: immunoSEQ multiplex PCR; TCRdb's copy keeps in-frame clones and lacks some. The data contain 85,000 to 120,000 clones, about 95% of them singletons. Sequenced input: PBMCs. The receptors originated from a woman between 18 and 30 years old in good health and CMV-seronegative.

The chain is built from TRBV19 and TRBJ2-3; 13 nucleotides match TRBD2. The CDR3 is made up of 16 amino acids. CDR1 and CDR2 (germline): LNHDA, SQIVND (reference sequence). V was pared by 4 bases and J by 8 bases, with 9 bases of the junction left unmatched. CDR3 protein: CASSTKLAGGFITQYF. CDR3 nucleotide sequence: TGTGCCAGTAGTACCAAACTAGCGGGAGGGTTTATTACGCAGTATTTT.

This rearrangement joins TRBV7-3 to TRBJ2-1; TRBD1 matches 7 bases. The V gene end was trimmed by 0 bases and the J gene end by 8 bases; junction bases not matched to a gene: 4. The CDR3 runs to 14 residues. Germline loops: CDR1 SGHTA, CDR2 FQGTGA. DNA of the CDR3: TGTGCCAGCAGCTTAACGACAGGGCAGGATGAGCAGTTCTTC. Amino acid sequence: CASSLTTGQDEQFF.

The chain is built from TRBV28 and TRBJ1-5; D unresolved. V gave up 10 bases and J gave up 7 bases, with 14 bases separating them. There are 12 residues in the CDR3. Germline assignment: CDR1 MDHEN and CDR2 SYDVKM. The CDR3 region has the DNA TGTGCCACTAAAACGGGGTTCCAGCCCCAGCATTTT. This translates into CATKTGFQPQHF. Full variable domain (missing parts from reference TRBV28 and TRBJ1-5): DVKVTQSSRYLVKRTGEKVFLECVQDMDHENMFWYRQDPGLGLRLIYFSYDVKMKEKGDIPEGYSVSREKKERFSLILESASTNQTSMYLCATKTGFQPQHFGDGTRLSIL.

For the CDR3, the DNA is TGTGCCAGCAGCCACTCAGGGCCGGGCAACACCATATATTTT. Encoded protein: CASSHSGPGNTIYF. This chain joins TRBV7-8 and TRBJ1-3; maybe TRBD1 (5 bases). Germline CDR1 is SGHVS and CDR2 is FQNEAQ. Trimming shortened V by 5 bases and J by 7 bases, and 15 bases separated the two germline ends. This CDR3 contains 14 residues.

The rearrangement uses TRBV19 and TRBJ2-7; no firm D call. The V gene lost 8 bases and the J gene lost 0 bases, with 14 bases spanning the gap. CDR1 and CDR2 (germline): LNHDA, SQIVND (reference sequence). The CDR3 length is 14 residues. CDR3: CASLRRIPSYEQYF. CDR3 DNA: TGTGCCAGTCTTAGGAGAATTCCCTCCTACGAGCAGTACTTC.

V usage is TRBV28 and J usage is TRBJ2-3, with D possibly TRBD2 on 6 matching bases. Germline V lookup: CDR1 MDHEN, CDR2 SYDVKM. V was pared by 6 bases and J by 4 bases, with 14 bases between. This CDR3 is built from 14 residues. CDR3 DNA sequence: TGTGCCAGCAGCCCTCTAGCGAACGCAGATACGCAGTATTTT. Amino acid sequence: CASSPLANADTQYF.

The V call is TRBV28, the J call TRBJ2-6; D is possibly TRBD1 (5 bases). V dropped 2 bases and J dropped 3 bases, with 8 bases sitting between them. The CDR3 covers 15 residues. Germline CDR1 reads MDHEN; CDR2 reads SYDVKM. CDR3 loop: CASSLLRDGANVLTF. The CDR3 nucleotides are TGTGCCAGCAGTTTACTCAGGGATGGGGCCAACGTCCTGACTTTC.

The V call is TRBV7-9, the J call TRBJ2-5, with D possibly TRBD2 on 5 matching bases. CDR3 length: 15 amino acids. Between the trimmed V and J ends, which lost 4 bases and 2 bases, there was a span of 14 bases. Germline CDR1 is SEHNR and CDR2 is FQNEAQ (reference sequence). The DNA for the CDR3 is TGTGCCAGCAGCTCCGTCGGGAAAAAACAAGAGACCCAGTACTTC. Translated, it gives CASSSVGKKQETQYF.

This clone was detected once. The chain recombines TRBV9 with TRBJ1-1; D gene ambiguous. The CDR3 totals 15 residues. Germline CDR1 and CDR2: SGDLS and YYNGEE. V was cut by 0 bases and J by 0 bases, with 9 bases left in between. CDR3 nucleotides: TGTGCCAGCAGCGTAGCTATGACAATGAACACTGAAGCTTTCTTT. It translates to CASSVAMTMNTEAFF. The entire variable domain, with the rest obtained from reference TRBV9 and TRBJ1-1, is as follows: DSGVTQTPKHLITATGQRVTLRCSPRSGDLSVYWYQQSLDQGLQFLIQYYNGEERAKGNILERFSAQQFPDLHSELNLSSLELGDSALYFCASSVAMTMNTEAFFGQGTRLTVV.

This chain joins TRBV19 and TRBJ2-1; 7 bases line up with TRBD2. CDR3 length equals 13 residues. V trimming: 5 bases; J trimming: 3 bases; junction bases outside the gene matches: 1. CDR1 LNHDA and CDR2 SQIVND come from the germline V gene (reference sequence). The CDR3 sequence is CASSRDYYNEQFF. The CDR3 bases are TGTGCCAGTAGTCGGGACTACTACAATGAGCAGTTCTTC. Supplemented by reference TRBV19 and TRBJ2-1, the full variable domain reads DGGITQSPKYLFRKEGQNVTLSCEQNLNHDAMYWYRQDPGQGLRLIYYSQIVNDFQKGDIAEGYSVSREKKESFPLTVTSAQKNPTAFYLCASSRDYYNEQFFGPGTRLTVL.

V usage is TRBV11-3 and J usage is TRBJ1-6, with TRBD1 identical over 7 bases. The V gene's germline CDR1 is SGHNT and CDR2 YENEEA. This CDR3 comprises 15 residues. J lost 7 bases, V lost 1 base, and 4 bases had no gene match. The CDR3 region is CASSLAGTENSPLHF. The CDR3 nucleotides are TGTGCCAGCAGCTTAGCCGGGACAGAAAATTCACCCCTCCACTTT. The entire variable domain, with the rest obtained from reference TRBV11-3 and TRBJ1-6, is as follows: EAGVVQSPRYKIIEKKQPVAFWCNPISGHNTLYWYLQNLGQGPELLIRYENEEAVDDSQLPKDRFSAERLKGVDSTLKIQPAELGDSAVYLCASSLAGTENSPLHFGNGTRLTVT.

J is TRBJ1-1 and V is TRBV27; 9 bases agree with TRBD1. CDR1 is MNHEY, CDR2 SMNVEV, per germline (reference sequence). CDR3 length: 15 residues. The V and J ends lost 6 bases and 0 bases, in that order; junction bases with no gene match: 5. CDR3 nucleotides: TGTGCCAGCAGCGTAACAGGGGGCTTGAACACTGAAGCTTTCTTT. Translation gives CASSVTGGLNTEAFF.

A single count supports this clone. The gene calls are TRBV2 and TRBJ2-3, with D possibly being TRBD2 (6 bases). CDR3 length: 14 amino acids. CDR1 and CDR2 from the germline V gene are SNHLY and FYNNEI. Trimming shortened V by 4 bases and J by 8 bases, and 16 bases separated the two germline ends. The chain's CDR3 is CASSGERRGSTQYF. The CDR3 DNA sequence: TGTGCCAGCAGTGGGGAGCGGAGGGGTAGTACGCAGTATTTT.

The V gene is TRBV27, the J gene TRBJ1-1, with 7 bases aligning to TRBD1. The length of the CDR3 is 13 residues. Germline-derived CDR1 and CDR2 are MNHEY and SMNVEV (reference sequence). Trimming took 3 bases from V and 6 from J; bases not matched to a gene: 4. CDR3 bases: TGTGCCAGCAGTTTCGGGCAGGGGGCTGAAGCTTTCTTT. This encodes CASSFGQGAEAFF.

The V call is TRBV28, the J call TRBJ1-5; possible D gene TRBD1, 5 bases. V shed 6 bases and J shed 4 bases, with 19 bases lying between them. Germline values: CDR1 MDHEN, CDR2 SYDVKM. The CDR3 consists of 16 residues. CDR3 amino acids: CASSPDSSPSNQPQHF. The CDR3 nucleotides are TGTGCCAGCAGCCCCGACAGCAGCCCATCGAATCAGCCCCAGCATTTT. Filled out from reference TRBV28 and TRBJ1-5, the complete variable domain reads DVKVTQSSRYLVKRTGEKVFLECVQDMDHENMFWYRQDPGLGLRLIYFSYDVKMKEKGDIPEGYSVSREKKERFSLILESASTNQTSMYLCASSPDSSPSNQPQHFGDGTRLSIL.

This chain uses TRBV6-5 with TRBJ1-1, with D tentatively TRBD1 (5 bases). Germline CDR1 MNHEY, CDR2 SVGAGI. The ends were cut back, 0 bases at V and 2 bases at J, with 10 bases in the middle. This CDR3 spans 15 amino acids. The CDR3 sequence: CASSYSGLGNTEAFF. The CDR3 DNA is TGTGCCAGCAGTTACTCGGGACTCGGAAACACTGAAGCTTTCTTT.

The chain uses TRBV2 and TRBJ1-5; 7 bases align to TRBD1. V dropped 8 bases and J dropped 4; count of bases not matched to a gene: 5. The CDR3 has 13 amino acids. CDR1 and CDR2 from the germline V gene are SNHLY and FYNNEI. The CDR3 DNA reads TGTGCCAGCCGGGACAGCAATAATCAGCCCCAGCATTTT. Translated, it gives CASRDSNNQPQHF.

The chain employs TRBV19 and TRBJ2-1; 7 nucleotides agree with TRBD2. The CDR3 totals 14 residues. Germline CDR1 LNHDA, CDR2 SQIVND (reference sequence). After removal of 10 bases from V and 3 bases from J, the junction contained 9 bases not matched to a gene. CDR3 coding DNA: TGTGCCACCCAGATGACTAGCTTCTACAATGAGCAGTTCTTC. Translating gives CATQMTSFYNEQFF.

V and J are TRBV5-1 and TRBJ1-4, with 7 bases matching TRBD1. The CDR3 is 15 residues long. Germline trimming cut 0 bases from V and 8 bases from J; bases unmatched to any gene: 7. Germline-derived CDR1 and CDR2 are SGHRS and YFSETQ. CDR3 nucleotides: TGCGCCAGCAGCTTGGGAAGGGGGCAGGGAGAAAAACTGTTTTTT. Translated, it gives CASSLGRGQGEKLFF.

The gene calls are TRBV14 and TRBJ2-3, with a possible D match to TRBD2 (7 bases). V lost 4 bases and J lost 4, with 12 bases in between. The germline V gene has CDR1 SGHDN and CDR2 FVKESK. CDR3 length equals 14 residues. CDR3 sequence reads: CASSLGGGADTQYF. CDR3 nucleotides: TGTGCCAGCAGCCTAGGGGGGGGCGCAGATACGCAGTATTTT.

J is TRBJ2-7 and V is TRBV19; possibly TRBD1 for D (5 bases). The ends were cut back, 6 bases at V and 0 bases at J, with 15 bases in the middle. This CDR3 spans 15 amino acids. Germline CDR1 and CDR2: LNHDA and SQIVND (reference sequence). DNA of the CDR3: TGTGCCAGTAGCTTCGGGCAGGGCGCCTCCTACGAGCAGTACTTC. Residues: CASSFGQGASYEQYF.

This chain connects TRBV27 to TRBJ2-7; tentatively, D is TRBD2 (6 bases). V was pared by 3 bases and J by 2 bases, with 11 bases between. Germline V gene lookup returns CDR1 MNHEY and CDR2 SMNVEV (reference sequence). This CDR3 region has 14 residues. The CDR3 here is CASSFGSSPYEQYF. The CDR3 coding sequence is TGTGCCAGCAGTTTCGGGAGTTCCCCCTACGAGCAGTACTTC.

The J gene is TRBJ2-2, the V gene TRBV10-3, with D possibly TRBD1 on 5 matching bases. Trimming removed 3 bases at V and 1 base at J, with 9 bases between. From germline, CDR1 is ENHRY and CDR2 SYGVKD. There are 15 residues in the CDR3. This CDR3 is CAISDYDRNTGELFF. CDR3 nucleotide sequence: TGTGCCATCAGTGACTACGACAGGAACACCGGGGAGCTGTTTTTT.

The genes are TRBV7-8 and TRBJ1-4; tentative D call: TRBD1 (5 bases). The CDR3 spans 15 residues. CDR1 is SGHVS and CDR2 is FQNEAQ in the germline V gene. V was clipped by 4 bases and J by 8 bases, with 17 bases between them. In DNA, the CDR3 is TGTGCCAGCAGCTCCCGCCGGGGGTTAGAAGAAAAACTGTTTTTT. It codes for CASSSRRGLEEKLFF.

The DNA of the CDR3 is TGTGCCAGCAGCCAAGACAACGGGGGGGCAGATACGCAGTATTTT. Translating gives CASSQDNGGADTQYF. J is TRBJ2-3 and V is TRBV4-2; TRBD2 agrees at 8 bases. J was trimmed by 4 bases and V by 0 bases; bases with no gene match: 3. CDR3 size: 15 residues. Looked up from germline, CDR1 is LGHNA and CDR2 is YNFKEQ.

This sequence joins TRBV5-1 and TRBJ2-1; 7 bases align to TRBD2. Germline V gene sequence: CDR1 SGHRS, CDR2 YFSETQ. The CDR3 has 16 amino acids. Losses at the gene ends were 4 bases for V and 1 base for J; bases not matched to a gene: 8. This CDR3 is CASSGGDKGSYNEQFF. The CDR3 nucleotides read TGCGCCAGCAGCGGGGGGGATAAAGGTTCCTACAATGAGCAGTTCTTC.

This clone was found once. The chain couples TRBV7-8 to TRBJ2-7, with D possibly matching TRBD2 (5 bases). V shed 3 bases and J shed 1 base, with 10 bases lying between them. The CDR3 loop spans 14 amino acids. The V gene's germline CDR1 is SGHVS and CDR2 FQNEAQ. For the CDR3, the DNA is TGTGCCAGCAGCTTGCGGGCCGAATCCTACGAGCAGTACTTC. Encoded protein: CASSLRAESYEQYF.

This chain connects TRBV12-5 to TRBJ1-1, with 7 bases aligning to TRBD1. Germline V gives CDR1 LGHNT, CDR2 FRNRAP. V was pared by 8 bases and J by 5 bases, with 5 bases of the junction left unmatched. The CDR3 is 12 residues long. CDR3 in amino acids: CASPRQGTEAFF. The CDR3 DNA follows: TGTGCTAGTCCCCGACAGGGAACTGAAGCTTTCTTT.

The rearrangement uses TRBV4-1 and TRBJ2-3, with D perhaps TRBD2 (5 bases). The CDR3 has 16 residues. Germline CDR1 is MGHRA and CDR2 is YSYEKL. The V end was cut by 0 bases, the J end by 6 bases, with 16 bases between. Here the CDR3 reads CASSQEGPSSADTQYF. The CDR3 DNA reads TGCGCCAGCAGCCAAGAAGGGCCTAGCTCTGCGGATACGCAGTATTTT.

The CDR3 region has the DNA TGTGCCAGCAGCCCGGGGGACAGTCACACAGATACGCAGTATTTT. Translation gives CASSPGDSHTDTQYF. This chain uses TRBV14 with TRBJ2-3, with D maybe TRBD1 (7 bases). The CDR3 has 15 amino acids. Trimming cost V 4 bases and J 2 bases, with 13 bases left between them. The germline CDR1 and CDR2 sequences are SGHDN and FVKESK. The variable domain in full, with the rest retrieved from reference TRBV14 and TRBJ2-3, is EAGVTQFPSHSVIEKGQTVTLRCDPISGHDNLYWYRRVMGKEIKFLLHFVKESKQDESGMPNNRFLAERTGGTYSTLKVQPAELEDSGVYFCASSPGDSHTDTQYFGPGTRLTVL.

The chain employs TRBV6-5 and TRBJ1-2; no reliable D call. CDR1 is MNHEY, CDR2 SVGAGI, per germline. The CDR3 has 13 residues. V dropped 6 bases and J dropped 8 bases, with 16 bases sitting between them. DNA of the CDR3: TGTGCCAGCAGGACCGGGGAGAGTAAAGGCTACACCTTC. It translates to CASRTGESKGYTF.

The chain joins TRBV5-1 to TRBJ1-3, with D hard to call. There are 15 residues in the CDR3. Trimming removed 1 base at V and 2 bases at J, with 10 bases between. Germline V lookup: CDR1 SGHRS, CDR2 YFSETQ. CDR3 residues: CASSLMAATGNTIYF. DNA of the CDR3: TGCGCCAGCAGCTTGATGGCGGCCACTGGAAACACCATATATTTT.